Listed below are T cell receptor beta chains from one sample, sequenced in a study of long-term antiretroviral therapy in people with HIV. Clones were read by immunoSEQ multiplex PCR, and TCRdb kept only the in-frame ones, dropping some. The sample shows 35,000 or so clones, about 83% of them seen only once. Sequences were derived from unsorted PBMCs, sampled 0.4 years before starting antiretroviral therapy. Source of these receptors: a man aged 18-30 years with HIV. The CDR3 runs from the conserved cysteine through the conserved F or W. A D gene is named only where the DNA matches it firmly. Where a row states a size, it is once, few, many or the class of an expanded clone; other rows omit it.

d_call	v_call	clone_size	j_call	cdr3_nt	cdr3_aa
TRBD2	TRBV4-3	NA	TRBJ2-7	TGCGCCAGCAGTCCCGGACTAGCGGGAGTTAGGGAGCAGTACTTC	CASSPGLAGVREQYF
TRBD2	TRBV4-1	NA	TRBJ2-7	TGCGCCAGCAGCCAAGTCGTTGTCGGGAGGGCCTACGAGCAGTACTTC	CASSQVVVGRAYEQYF
TRBD1	TRBV11-2	NA	TRBJ2-3	TGTGCCAGCAGCTTAGGAGGGACAGGGGGCGATTGGGGCACAGATACGCAGTATTTT	CASSLGGTGGDWGTDTQYF
TRBD2	TRBV9	NA	TRBJ2-1	TGTGCCAGCAGCCCCTCTAGCGGGGGGGTGGGAAATGAGCAGTTCTTC	CASSPSSGGVGNEQFF
NA	TRBV7-3	once	TRBJ1-2	TGTGCCAGCAGCTTAAATTTCGGGACGTCTGACGGCTACACCTTC	CASSLNFGTSDGYTF
NA	TRBV15	few	TRBJ1-1	TGTGCCACCAGCAGACAGGGGCACACTGAAGCTTTCTTT	CATSRQGHTEAFF
NA	TRBV7-2	NA	TRBJ2-7	TGTGCCAGCAGATTACGAGGAGGGCCGTCTGAGCAGTACTTC	CASRLRGGPSEQYF
TRBD1	TRBV7-6	few	TRBJ1-6	TGTGCCAGCAGCTTGGGACAGGGGATTGTAGCTTCACCCCTCCACTTT	CASSLGQGIVASPLHF
TRBD1	TRBV19	once	TRBJ2-3	TGTGCCAGCTCCGCCGGGACAGCGATTTTAACTAGCACAGATACGCAGTATTTT	CASSAGTAILTSTDTQYF
NA	TRBV18	NA	TRBJ1-2	TGTGCCAGCTCACGCCGGGACAAGTCTTTGGATGGCTACACCTTC	CASSRRDKSLDGYTF
NA	TRBV6-5	NA	TRBJ1-3	TGTGCCAGCAGTTACGACAACTCTGGAAACACCATATATTTT	CASSYDNSGNTIYF
NA	TRBV27	few	TRBJ2-7	TGTGCCAGCAACCCGCTACAGGGCTACGAGCAGTACTTC	CASNPLQGYEQYF
NA	TRBV7-8	NA	TRBJ2-3	TGTGCCAGCAGCTTAGGCTGGGGCACAGATACGCAGTATTTT	CASSLGWGTDTQYF
NA	TRBV9	NA	TRBJ1-1	TGTGCCAGCAGCGTAGCTCCTTCCTCTGAAGCTTTCTTT	CASSVAPSSEAFF
NA	TRBV27	NA	TRBJ2-2	TGTGCCAGCAGTTTCAGACAGGCGAACACCGGGGAGCTGTTTTTT	CASSFRQANTGELFF
NA	TRBV13	NA	TRBJ2-1	TGTGCCAGCAGCCCGGGGGTGGCAGAATACAATGAGCAGTTCTTC	CASSPGVAEYNEQFF
TRBD1	TRBV5-4	NA	TRBJ1-2	TGTGCCAGTTCCGGGACAGGGGGTAACTATGGCTACACCTTC	CASSGTGGNYGYTF
TRBD2	TRBV9	NA	TRBJ2-5	TGTGCCAGCAGCGTAGGGCTAGCGGGAGTGGAGACCCAGTACTTC	CASSVGLAGVETQYF
NA	TRBV5-1	NA	TRBJ1-6	TGCGCCAGCCGCCGCCAGGGTGTAGATTCACCCCTCCACTTT	CASRRQGVDSPLHF
TRBD1	TRBV27	NA	TRBJ1-4	TGTGCCAGCAGTTTAAGGTGGGGACAGGGGGTGGATGAAAAACTGTTTTTT	CASSLRWGQGVDEKLFF
NA	TRBV19	NA	TRBJ1-1	TGTGCCAGTAGTATAGTGGGCAGGGGAAAAGGTACTGAAGCTTTCTTT	CASSIVGRGKGTEAFF
NA	TRBV5-4	NA	TRBJ2-2	TGTGCCAGCAGCTCGGACCGAACCGGGGAGCTGTTTTTT	CASSSDRTGELFF
TRBD1	TRBV5-1	NA	TRBJ2-1	TGCGCCAGCAGCTTGGAACAGGGGGGCGGTGAGCAGTTCTTC	CASSLEQGGGEQFF
TRBD2	TRBV6-5	NA	TRBJ2-7	TGTGCCAGCAGTTACTTCGGGGGGAACTACGAGCAGTACTTC	CASSYFGGNYEQYF
NA	TRBV27	NA	TRBJ2-1	TGTGCCAGCAGTTTAATAGGAGGGCCAGTCTACAATGAGCAGTTCTTC	CASSLIGGPVYNEQFF